Listed below are T cell receptor beta chains from one sample, sequenced in a study of human CD8 memory T cell subsets. Reprocessing the 5' RACE reads, TCRdb reports a single entry for every CDR3 protein and omits DNA. The repertoire table contains fewer than 20,000 distinct CDR3 sequences. The sample comprised CD8+ stem-like memory T cells (TSCM and TCM) sorted from PBMCs. The receptors were gathered from a human donor in good health. CDR3s include the opening cysteine and the closing phenylalanine or tryptophan. The order of the fields is V gene, J gene, CDR3 protein.

TRBV13,TRBJ2-7,CASSFSAGSHEQYF
TRBV13,TRBJ2-1,CASSLVSSGSFEQFF
TRBV2,TRBJ1-2,CASSQGLGYTF
TRBV7-9,TRBJ2-5,CASSVSGGTETQYF
TRBV5-1,TRBJ2-7,CASSLGAASSYEQYF
TRBV10-3,TRBJ2-4,CATATGPVGAAKNIQYF
TRBV15,TRBJ2-3,CATSTLQGTDTQYF
TRBV7-2,TRBJ2-7,CASSLALGTGNYEQYF
TRBV19,TRBJ2-4,CASSDAGRLRDKKYF
TRBV7-9,TRBJ1-2,CASSLSARANYGYTF
TRBV5-6,TRBJ1-3,CASSEVAGGAGNTIYF